The 2 T cell receptor beta chains listed next were all sequenced from one sample in a study of shared clonotypes between healthy human individuals. CD8 cells regarded as naive lacked CD45RO, were positively chosen for CCR7, and omitted terminally differentiated effector memory CD45RA+ cells. Clones were sequenced by immunoSEQ multiplex PCR, and TCRdb holds only the in-frame ones, with some missing. The table lists fewer than 700,000 clones, 95% of them singletons. The sample taken for sequencing was naive CD8+ T cells sorted from blood. The receptors derive from a woman under 40 in good health.

The rearrangement uses TRBV5-1 and TRBJ2-7; no definite D call. V lost 0 bases to trimming and J lost 2 bases, with 6 bases between them. From germline, CDR1 is SGHRS and CDR2 YFSETQ. There are 13 residues in the CDR3. The CDR3 loop reads CASSLATAYEQYF. As DNA, the CDR3 is TGCGCCAGCAGCTTGGCCACAGCCTACGAGCAGTACTTC.

The chain combines TRBV10-1 with TRBJ1-3, with D possibly TRBD1 on 6 matching bases. The germline V and J ends were trimmed by 10 bases and 0 bases, with 10 bases remaining between them. In germline, CDR1 is WNHNN, CDR2 SYGVQD (reference sequence). This CDR3 has 13 amino acids. CDR3 bases: TGCGCCATCCGGGACACCTCTGGAAACACCATATATTTT. Its protein product is CAIRDTSGNTIYF.